The 30 T cell receptor beta chains below were found in one sample sequenced in a study of OX40 agonist ivuxolimab in advanced cancers. Measured with immunoSEQ multiplex PCR; TCRdb has only the in-frame clones, and not every one. The repertoire consists of roughly 65,000 clones, with around 90% occurring once and the leading ten covering about 10%. The sequences come from CD4+ or CD8+ T cells sorted from blood, collected in a trial of the OX40 agonist ivuxolimab. The receptor source for this set is an adult with an advanced solid tumor such as melanoma, head and neck, liver or kidney cancer.

The gene calls are TRBV19 and TRBJ2-3; D call uncertain. The CDR3 has 13 amino acids. V was shortened by 3 bases and J by 6 bases, with 10 bases between the two germline ends. CDR1 and CDR2 (germline): LNHDA, SQIVND (reference sequence). As DNA, the CDR3 is TGTGCCAGTAGTATTGGCCAAGGGGATACGCAGTATTTT. Its protein is CASSIGQGDTQYF.

This chain connects TRBV19 to TRBJ1-2; no clear D gene. Per the germline V gene, CDR1 is LNHDA and CDR2 is SQIVND (reference sequence). The CDR3 covers 13 residues. V shed 7 bases and J shed 1 base, with 10 bases lying between them. The CDR3 DNA follows: TGTGCCAGTAATTCGGACGGTAACTATGGCTACACCTTC. It yields the protein CASNSDGNYGYTF.

The rearrangement uses TRBV6-5 and TRBJ2-1; 12 nucleotides align to TRBD2. The CDR3 has 16 residues. The V gene's germline CDR1 is MNHEY and CDR2 SVGAGI. The junction had 8 bases not matched to a gene; V was cut back by 4 bases and J by 7 bases. CDR3 coding DNA: TGTGCCAGCAGTTCCCCAACTAGCGGGAGGTGGAATGAGCAGTTCTTC. This codes for CASSSPTSGRWNEQFF.

The chain links TRBV28 to TRBJ2-7; 7 bases are a match to TRBD2. V trimming: 2 bases; J trimming: 6 bases; junction bases outside the gene matches: 13. The CDR3 covers 16 residues. Per the germline V gene, CDR1 is MDHEN and CDR2 is SYDVKM. The CDR3 region is CASSLHSASGRGEQYF. The CDR3 bases are TGTGCCAGCAGTTTACATAGTGCTAGCGGCCGGGGCGAGCAGTACTTC.

The rearrangement links TRBV6-6 to TRBJ2-7, with 9 bases aligning to TRBD2. J gave up 3 bases and V 7 bases, and 7 bases lay outside the gene matches. Germline values: CDR1 MNHNY, CDR2 SVGAGI (reference sequence). CDR3 length equals 14 residues. Here the CDR3 reads CASTQTSGLYEQYF. For the CDR3, the DNA is TGTGCCAGCACCCAGACTAGCGGCCTCTACGAGCAGTACTTC.

This rearrangement joins TRBV9 to TRBJ2-1; D not certain. V shed 2 bases and J shed 8 bases, with 11 bases lying between them. The CDR3 is 13 residues long. Germline V gives CDR1 SGDLS, CDR2 YYNGEE. The CDR3, as DNA: TGTGCCAGCAGCGTTAGGGTTGGGGATGAGCAGTTCTTC. It encodes CASSVRVGDEQFF. Supplemented by reference TRBV9 and TRBJ2-1, the full variable domain reads DSGVTQTPKHLITATGQRVTLRCSPRSGDLSVYWYQQSLDQGLQFLIQYYNGEERAKGNILERFSAQQFPDLHSELNLSSLELGDSALYFCASSVRVGDEQFFGPGTRLTVL.

V usage is TRBV7-2 and J usage is TRBJ2-7, with 11 bases lining up with TRBD1. The CDR3 spans 15 residues. V lost 7 bases to trimming and J lost 3 bases; unmatched junction nucleotides: 8. Germline-derived CDR1 and CDR2 are SGHTA and FQGNSA. CDR3 DNA sequence: TGTGCCAGCACCAGAGAGGGGACAGGGGGCTACGAGCAGTACTTC. This gives the protein CASTREGTGGYEQYF. The full variable domain, rest sourced from reference TRBV7-2 and TRBJ2-7, is GAGVSQSPSNKVTEKGKDVELRCDPISGHTALYWYRQSLGQGLEFLIYFQGNSAPDKSGLPSDRFSAERTGGSVSTLTIQRTQQEDSAVYLCASTREGTGGYEQYFGPGTRLTVT.

The gene calls are TRBV5-1 and TRBJ1-3; D gene unclear. The CDR3 is 11 residues long. CDR1 is SGHRS, CDR2 YFSETQ, per germline. V shed 7 bases and J shed 4 bases, with 6 bases lying between them. CDR3: CASAAGNTIYF. Here the CDR3 DNA reads TGCGCCAGCGCGGCCGGAAACACCATATATTTT.

The CDR3 bases are TGTGCCAGCAGCTTAGCGGGAGAATACGAGCAGTACTTC. As protein: CASSLAGEYEQYF. This chain uses TRBV7-3 with TRBJ2-7; TRBD2 aligns across 7 bases. CDR3 length equals 13 residues. Per germline, CDR1 SGHTA and CDR2 FQGTGA. The J segment lost 4 bases and the V segment lost 2 bases, leaving 2 bases of the junction unmatched.

The V gene is TRBV29-1, the J gene TRBJ2-1; 9 bases are shared with TRBD1. Germline lookup yields CDR1 SQVTM and CDR2 ANQGSEA. CDR3 length: 17 amino acids. After removal of 6 bases from V and 2 bases from J, the junction contained 14 bases not matched to a gene. CDR3 sequence reads: CSVRTGAVREPYNEQFF. Here the CDR3 DNA reads TGCAGCGTACGGACAGGGGCCGTGCGGGAGCCCTACAATGAGCAGTTCTTC.

The rearrangement uses TRBV28 and TRBJ2-1, with 7 bases fitting TRBD2. The CDR3 spans 17 residues. Looked up from germline, CDR1 is MDHEN and CDR2 is SYDVKM. V gave up 5 bases and J gave up 4 bases; unmatched junction bases: 14. The CDR3 DNA reads as TGTGCCAGCAGTCCCCTCAATCGGGCTAGCGGTTACAATGAGCAGTTCTTC. This sequence encodes CASSPLNRASGYNEQFF. The whole variable domain, filled in from reference TRBV28 and TRBJ2-1, reads DVKVTQSSRYLVKRTGEKVFLECVQDMDHENMFWYRQDPGLGLRLIYFSYDVKMKEKGDIPEGYSVSREKKERFSLILESASTNQTSMYLCASSPLNRASGYNEQFFGPGTRLTVL.

The rearrangement uses TRBV14 and TRBJ2-1, with D unresolved. Germline assignment: CDR1 SGHDN and CDR2 FVKESK. Between the trimmed V and J ends, which lost 0 bases and 8 bases, there was a span of 8 bases. This CDR3 has 13 amino acids. The CDR3 sequence: CASSQDRGYEQFF. In nucleotides, the CDR3 is TGTGCCAGCAGCCAAGACCGTGGGTATGAGCAGTTCTTC.

The chain couples TRBV2 to TRBJ2-3; maybe TRBD2 (5 bases). CDR1 SNHLY and CDR2 FYNNEI come from the germline V gene. The CDR3 has 11 amino acids. V was trimmed by 5 bases and J by 6 bases, leaving 6 bases between them. CDR3 DNA: TGTGCCAGCAGTACTAGGGATACGCAGTATTTT. Amino acid sequence: CASSTRDTQYF.

In its sample, this clone was seen once. The genes are TRBV11-2 and TRBJ2-3, with D perhaps TRBD1 (5 bases). Deletions cut 1 base from V and 1 base from J, with 9 bases between. This CDR3 has 15 amino acids. CDR1 is SGHAT, CDR2 FQNNGV, per germline. As DNA, the CDR3 is TGTGCCAGCAGCTTAGTAAGGGGCGGCACAGATACGCAGTATTTT. It is translated as CASSLVRGGTDTQYF.

The V gene is TRBV6-4, the J gene TRBJ1-5; D unclear. Deletions cut 6 bases from V and 6 bases from J, with 15 bases between. The length of the CDR3 is 14 residues. Per germline, CDR1 MRHNA and CDR2 SNTAGT. The CDR3 nucleotides are TGTGCCAGCAGCCTAACGGGAGGGTTTCAGCCCCAGCATTTT. Translation: CASSLTGGFQPQHF.

This chain connects TRBV7-2 to TRBJ2-7, with D perhaps assigned TRBD1 or TRBD2 (5 bases each). Trimming removed 3 bases from V and 2 bases from J, with 8 bases in between. Looked up from germline, CDR1 is SGHTA and CDR2 is FQGNSA. The CDR3 runs to 13 residues. Here the CDR3 DNA reads TGTGCCAGCAGCTTCCTGGGGGCCTACGAGCAGTACTTC. Amino acids: CASSFLGAYEQYF. Using reference TRBV7-2 and TRBJ2-7 for the parts outside the CDR3, the full variable domain is GAGVSQSPSNKVTEKGKDVELRCDPISGHTALYWYRQSLGQGLEFLIYFQGNSAPDKSGLPSDRFSAERTGGSVSTLTIQRTQQEDSAVYLCASSFLGAYEQYFGPGTRLTVT.

The V gene is TRBV11-2, the J gene TRBJ2-3, with D possibly TRBD2 on 6 matching bases. Per the germline V gene, CDR1 is SGHAT and CDR2 is FQNNGV. Trimming removed 1 base from V and 5 bases from J, with 10 bases in between. The CDR3 runs to 14 residues. CDR3 coding DNA: TGTGCCAGCAGCTTAGCGGGAGCGGAAGATACGCAGTATTTT. It yields the protein CASSLAGAEDTQYF. The full variable domain, completed using reference TRBV11-2 and TRBJ2-3, is EAGVAQSPRYKIIEKRQSVAFWCNPISGHATLYWYQQILGQGPKLLIQFQNNGVVDDSQLPKDRFSAERLKGVDSTLKIQPAKLEDSAVYLCASSLAGAEDTQYFGPGTRLTVL.

V gene TRBV7-3 combines with J gene TRBJ2-1; 8 positions match TRBD1. The CDR3 is 15 residues long. CDR1 is SGHTA and CDR2 is FQGTGA in the germline V gene. V shed 4 bases and J 4 bases; nucleotides not matched to a gene: 6. CDR3 protein: CASSSGTGAYNEQFF. CDR3 coding DNA: TGTGCCAGCAGCTCCGGGACAGGTGCTTACAATGAGCAGTTCTTC.

The chain joins TRBV19 to TRBJ2-3; D possibly corresponds to TRBD2 (6 bases). The CDR3 covers 17 residues. Germline V gene data show CDR1 as LNHDA and CDR2 as SQIVND (reference sequence). Trimming took off 5 bases at V and 0 bases at J, with 18 bases between the two ends. This CDR3 reads CASSLRGKRASTDTQYF. The CDR3 DNA follows: TGTGCCAGTAGTCTGAGGGGAAAGCGGGCTAGCACAGATACGCAGTATTTT.

This chain joins TRBV6-6 and TRBJ1-3, with D possibly being TRBD1 (5 bases). Trimming cost V 6 bases and J 1 base, with 16 bases left between them. The CDR3 covers 16 residues. CDR1 and CDR2 (germline): MNHNY, SVGAGI (reference sequence). This chain's CDR3 is CASSLGARSSGNTIYF. DNA for the CDR3: TGTGCCAGCAGCCTCGGGGCCAGGTCATCTGGAAACACCATATATTTT.

V usage is TRBV5-6 and J usage is TRBJ1-2; D remains ambiguous. The length of the CDR3 is 16 residues. CDR1 and CDR2 from the germline V gene are SGHDT and YYEEEE. V gave up 0 bases and J gave up 1 base, with 13 bases separating them. This CDR3 reads CASSLGPPSRNYGYTF. In DNA form, the CDR3 reads TGTGCCAGCAGCTTGGGACCGCCTAGCCGTAACTATGGCTACACCTTC.

The V gene is TRBV29-1, the J gene TRBJ2-7, with 7 bases fitting TRBD1. The ends lost 7 bases at V and 6 bases at J; junction bases unmatched: 6. Germline V gene data show CDR1 as SQVTM and CDR2 as ANQGSEA. The CDR3 contains 11 residues. The chain's CDR3 is CSGSRGTEQYF. The CDR3 DNA is TGCAGCGGATCCAGGGGGACCGAGCAGTACTTC.

This clone is a singleton in its sample. The chain is built from TRBV15 and TRBJ2-1, with 12 bases fitting TRBD1. Trimming removed 3 bases from V and 8 bases from J; junction bases left unmatched: 11. Germline V gene sequence: CDR1 LNHNV, CDR2 YYDKDF (reference sequence). The CDR3 is made up of 17 amino acids. The CDR3 loop is CATSRGTGGPPRDEQFF. The CDR3 DNA sequence: TGTGCCACCAGCAGGGGGACAGGGGGCCCCCCAAGGGATGAGCAGTTCTTC.

The chain has TRBV18 and TRBJ2-5; no reliable D call. The V end lost 1 base, the J end lost 3 bases, and 6 bases lay between the germline ends. The CDR3 runs to 13 residues. CDR1 KGHSH and CDR2 LQKENI come from the germline V gene. The CDR3 bases are TGTGCCAGCTCACCACGCTCAGAAGAGACCCAGTACTTC. Translated, it gives CASSPRSEETQYF.

This clone came up once. The chain employs TRBV11-2 and TRBJ2-1; TRBD1 matches at 10 bases. V lost 5 bases to trimming and J lost 7 bases; unmatched junction nucleotides: 5. Germline V CDR1 and CDR2: SGHAT, FQNNGV. The CDR3 contains 14 residues. The chain's CDR3 is CASSAMGQGNEQFF. The DNA for the CDR3 is TGTGCCAGCAGCGCTATGGGACAGGGGAATGAGCAGTTCTTC.

The V gene is TRBV7-9, the J gene TRBJ1-1; D uncertain. V lost 5 bases, J lost 4 bases, and 11 bases lay in between. The CDR3 is 13 amino acids. The V gene's germline CDR1 is SEHNR and CDR2 FQNEAQ (reference sequence). This CDR3 reads CASSRGRSTEAFF. The CDR3 nucleotides read TGTGCCAGCAGCAGAGGGAGGTCCACTGAAGCTTTCTTT.

The rearrangement links TRBV7-2 to TRBJ2-1; D is undetermined. V lost 5 bases and J lost 12, with 11 bases in between. The CDR3 is made up of 11 amino acids. From germline, CDR1 is SGHTA and CDR2 FQGNSA. The CDR3 nucleotides are TGTGCCAGCAGCCCGCAGACCGGGCAGTTCTTC. Its translation: CASSPQTGQFF.

The V and J genes are TRBV4-1 and TRBJ2-7; 12 bases agree with TRBD2. CDR3 length: 17 amino acids. Germline CDR1 MGHRA, CDR2 YSYEKL. J lost 0 bases, V lost 6 bases, and 9 bases had no gene match. CDR3 sequence (DNA): TGCGCCAGCAGGCCAGTACTAGCGGGGGGAAGCTCCTACGAGCAGTACTTC. Its translation: CASRPVLAGGSSYEQYF.

The J gene is TRBJ1-6, the V gene TRBV6-5; possible D gene TRBD1, 6 bases. The germline V gene has CDR1 MNHEY and CDR2 SVGAGI. This CDR3 has 15 residues. V was pared by 2 bases and J by 7 bases, with 12 bases between. The CDR3 is CASSYNRGANSPLHF. DNA of the CDR3: TGTGCCAGCAGTTACAATCGGGGGGCGAATTCACCCCTCCACTTT.

The chain combines TRBV28 with TRBJ2-7; the D gene is possibly TRBD1 (5 bases). Trimming pared 5 bases from V and 3 bases from J, leaving 17 bases between. The CDR3 extends over 15 amino acids. The V gene's germline CDR1 is MDHEN and CDR2 SYDVKM. The CDR3 loop reads CASSGRRGTLYEQYF. The DNA of the CDR3 is TGTGCCAGCAGTGGAAGAAGGGGTACCCTCTACGAGCAGTACTTC.